These T cell receptor beta chains were read from a single sample in a study of blood T cell repertoires in COVID-19. Generated by immunoSEQ multiplex PCR, the TCRdb table keeps only in-frame clones and is missing some. The sample shows about 300,000 clones, roughly 90% of them seen only once. The sample taken for sequencing was PBMCs or T cells enriched from blood (not recorded which). The source is a woman in her 30s who had recovered from COVID-19. Each CDR3 is given with its conserved first and last residue. The D gene is left open where the match is weak. A row's size may be missing; if present it is once, few, many or a size class.

TRBJ2-7,TRBV4-3,.,.,TGCGCCAGCAGCCAAGACGGTGGCGAGCAGTACTTC,CASSQDGGEQYF
TRBJ2-7,TRBV6-2/TRBV6-3,TRBD2,.,TGTGCCAGCAGCAAGACTAGCGAGAGCGGCTACGAGCAGTACTTC,CASSKTSESGYEQYF
TRBJ2-7,TRBV14,.,.,TGTGCCAGCAGCCAAGTTGTAAGTAGAAACGAGCAGTACTTC,CASSQVVSRNEQYF
TRBJ2-7,TRBV7-3,TRBD1,.,TGTGCCAGCAGCTTAAATCCTCGACAGGGAACCTACGAGCAGTACTTC,CASSLNPRQGTYEQYF
TRBJ1-2,TRBV7-9,.,.,TGTGCCAGCAGCCCTCGAGGTGAGGGCTACACCTTC,CASSPRGEGYTF
TRBJ2-1,TRBV7-2,.,.,TGTGCCAGCAGCTTGCGGGGTGAGCAGTTCTTC,CASSLRGEQFF
TRBJ2-7,TRBV15,.,.,TGTGCCACCGCCCAGACAGGTCTGTCTTACGAGCAGTACTTC,CATAQTGLSYEQYF
TRBJ2-3,TRBV29-1,.,.,TGCAGCGTACAACAGGGTGGGACAGATACGCAGTATTTT,CSVQQGGTDTQYF
TRBJ1-2,TRBV2,.,once,TGTGCCAGCTCCGGGAGAGGCTACACCTTC,CASSGRGYTF
TRBJ2-7,TRBV28,TRBD2,.,TGTGCCAGCAACCATGGGGCGGGAGGCACCCCCTACGAACAGTACTTC,CASNHGAGGTPYEQYF
TRBJ2-2,TRBV5-1,TRBD2,.,TGCGCCAGCAGCTTGGAACCTAGCGGGAACACCGGGGAGCTGTTTTTT,CASSLEPSGNTGELFF
TRBJ2-7,TRBV19,.,.,TGTGCCAGTTCCCCCCCGGCGTCCGGGAGTGGATCCGAGCAGTACTTC,CASSPPASGSGSEQYF
TRBJ2-7,TRBV5-6,.,once,TGTGCCAGCAGCTACGGATCAGGGGCCTTCGCCGAGCAGTACTTC,CASSYGSGAFAEQYF
TRBJ2-1,TRBV19,.,.,TGTGCCAGTAGTAGCGGGCACTCCTACAATGAGCAGTTCTTC,CASSSGHSYNEQFF
TRBJ1-1,TRBV15,TRBD1,once,TGTGCCACCAGCAGAGGAGACAGGGGGACGTACACTGAAGCTTTCTTT,CATSRGDRGTYTEAFF
TRBJ1-1,TRBV29-1,.,.,TGCAGCGTTAGAGTCTCAAACACTGAAGCTTTCTTT,CSVRVSNTEAFF
TRBJ2-1,TRBV10-2,.,.,TGCGCCAGCACGGGATTCTCCTACAATGAGCAGTTCTTC,CASTGFSYNEQFF
TRBJ1-6,TRBV18,TRBD1,.,TGTGCCAGCTCAACGGGACAGAATTCACCCCTCCACTTT,CASSTGQNSPLHF
TRBJ1-3,TRBV19,.,.,TGTGCCAGTAGTACTTACAGCCGCTCTGGAAACACCATATATTTT,CASSTYSRSGNTIYF
TRBJ1-6,TRBV20-1,.,once,TGCAGTGCTAGTTGGGGGGTGGGCTCCTATAATTCACCCCTCCACTTT,CSASWGVGSYNSPLHF
TRBJ1-6,TRBV7-2,.,.,TGTGCCAGCAGCTCGTCACTCGCTGATAATTCACCCCTCCACTTT,CASSSSLADNSPLHF
TRBJ2-7,TRBV10-3,TRBD1,.,TGTGCCATCAGTGAGCGACAGGGATCCTACGAGCAGTACTTC,CAISERQGSYEQYF
TRBJ2-1,TRBV7-3,TRBD2,.,TGTGCCAGCAGCTGGAACCCCGGGACTACCTACAATGAGCAGTTCTTC,CASSWNPGTTYNEQFF
TRBJ1-2,TRBV11-2,.,.,TGTGCCAGCAGCTTGGGACACACCAACTATGGCTACACCTTC,CASSLGHTNYGYTF
TRBJ2-7,TRBV11-2,.,.,TGTGCCAGCAGCTCCCTACGGTCCTACGAGCAGTACTTC,CASSSLRSYEQYF
TRBJ1-5,TRBV19,.,.,TGTGCCAGTAGACACCGGGACACAACTGTCGGTCAGCCCCAGCATTTT,CASRHRDTTVGQPQHF
TRBJ2-1,TRBV7-2,.,.,TGTGCCAGCAGCTCACAGCGGGTGGTGTTCAATGAGCAGTTCTTC,CASSSQRVVFNEQFF
TRBJ2-5,TRBV9,.,.,TGTGCCAGCAGCGTAGTTCTGGGAGCACAAGAGACCCAGTACTTC,CASSVVLGAQETQYF
TRBJ2-6,TRBV4-3,.,.,TGCGCCAGCAGCCAAGATATAGGGGTTCCTGGGGCCAACGTCCTGACTTTC,CASSQDIGVPGANVLTF
TRBJ2-1,TRBV11-3,TRBD1,.,TGTGCCAGCAGCCCGGGACAGGGACCTTTCAATGAGCAGTTCTTC,CASSPGQGPFNEQFF
TRBJ2-7,TRBV11-2,TRBD2,.,TGTGCCAGCAGCTCCTCTTTAGCGGGAGTGGGGAGCGAGCAGTACTTC,CASSSSLAGVGSEQYF
TRBJ2-3,TRBV7-2,.,.,TGTGCCAGCAGCTTAGGGCTAGCCACAGATACGCAGTATTTT,CASSLGLATDTQYF
TRBJ1-5,TRBV18,TRBD1,.,TGTGCCAGCTCACCACTGAGTATCACCCGACAGGGAGTTAATCAGCCCCAGCATTTT,CASSPLSITRQGVNQPQHF
TRBJ2-3,TRBV12-5,.,.,TGTGCTAGTGGATCGGGGAGGAGCACAGATACGCAGTATTTT,CASGSGRSTDTQYF
TRBJ1-2,TRBV30,.,.,TGTGCCTGGAGTGTTTTGCGGGCAGGCTCCCACTATGGCTACACCTTC,CAWSVLRAGSHYGYTF
TRBJ2-1,TRBV25-1,TRBD2,.,TGTGCCAGCAGTGAATCCAGACTAGCGGGAGTAAGCAATGAGCAGTTCTTC,CASSESRLAGVSNEQFF
TRBJ2-1,TRBV18,TRBD2,.,TGTGCCAGCTCACCGACTAGCGGGCCTACGGACTCCTACAATGAGCAGTTCTTC,CASSPTSGPTDSYNEQFF
TRBJ1-2,TRBV19,.,.,TGTGCCAGTAGTATCGCGGGGACCTATGGCTACACCTTC,CASSIAGTYGYTF
TRBJ2-3,TRBV13,TRBD2,.,TGTGCCAGCAGCCTCGGACTAGCGGGAGTTGGTACGCAGTATTTT,CASSLGLAGVGTQYF
TRBJ2-1,TRBV2,.,.,TGTGCCAGCAGGGACTCCATGCGGGCCCACGGGAATGAGCAGTTCTTC,CASRDSMRAHGNEQFF
TRBJ1-1,TRBV19,.,.,TGTGCCAGTAGTATGAGCGGGGACACTGAAGCTTTCTTT,CASSMSGDTEAFF
TRBJ2-7,TRBV6-5,.,.,TGTGCCAGCAGTTCGACAGTGAACCCCTACGAGCAGTACTTC,CASSSTVNPYEQYF
TRBJ2-7,TRBV13,.,.,TGTGCCAGCCAACTACTCCCGGGAACTTCCTACGAGCAGTACTTC,CASQLLPGTSYEQYF
TRBJ1-6,TRBV28,TRBD1,once,TGTGCCAGCACCTTACCATCCCCAAACAGGGGTCATAATTCACCCCTCCACTTT,CASTLPSPNRGHNSPLHF
TRBJ2-2,TRBV6-1,.,.,TGTGCCAGCAGTGAAGGCAGGGCCCCGAACACCGGGGAGCTGTTTTTT,CASSEGRAPNTGELFF
TRBJ1-6,TRBV6-1,.,.,TGTGCCAGCAGTGATGGAGTTTCACCCCTCCACTTT,CASSDGVSPLHF
TRBJ1-6,TRBV6-2/TRBV6-3,TRBD1,.,TGTGCCAGCAGCACTCCGGACAGGGGCGGGAATTCACCCCTCCACTTT,CASSTPDRGGNSPLHF
TRBJ2-5,TRBV18,.,.,TGTGCCAGCTCACGGGCGAGTAAAGAGACCCAGTACTTC,CASSRASKETQYF
TRBJ2-7,TRBV27,.,.,TGTGCCACAAAGCTTCTGGAGATTGGGGAGCAGTACTTC,CATKLLEIGEQYF